Each of the 24 T cell receptor beta chains below was sequenced from the same sample in a study of T-cell reconstitution after alpha-beta-depleted transplantation in children. The TCRbeta library incorporated unique molecular identifiers. TCRdb passed the PCR reads through MiXCR, listing each CDR3 protein once. The profile shows under 140,000 distinct CDR3 sequences, 10% of them singletons. The sequences come from PBMCs from the stem cell graft donor, collected from the stem cell graft. These TCRs come from a human donor who donated a stem cell graft to a child with acute lymphoblastic leukemia.

Ten or more counts support this clonotype. The chain recombines TRBV28 with TRBJ2-6; 12 bases align to TRBD1. The V segment lost 5 bases and the J segment 2 bases; nucleotides outside the gene matches: 7. The CDR3 has 18 residues. The V gene's germline CDR1 is MDHEN and CDR2 SYDVKM. This CDR3 is CASSIPGQGAAGANVLTF. In DNA, the CDR3 is TGTGCCAGCAGTATACCGGGACAGGGGGCAGCTGGGGCCAACGTCCTGACTTTC.

This clonotype was seen repeatedly, ten times or more. This chain uses TRBV11-2 with TRBJ2-3; tentatively, D is TRBD2 (5 bases). CDR1 is SGHAT and CDR2 is FQNNGV in the germline V gene. Deletions cut 5 bases from V and 4 bases from J, with 10 bases between. The CDR3 covers 13 residues. CDR3 sequence reads: CASSPSRADTQYF. The CDR3 nucleotides are TGTGCCAGCAGCCCCTCGCGGGCAGATACGCAGTATTTT.

Many counts were recorded for this clonotype. The chain links TRBV7-9 to TRBJ2-7; TRBD1 aligns across 7 bases. Germline V gene sequence: CDR1 SEHNR, CDR2 FQNEAQ (reference sequence). With 5 bases clipped from V and 0 bases from J, the junction kept 4 bases outside the gene matches. The CDR3 has 14 residues. CDR3 sequence reads: CASSRRDSSYEQYF. In DNA, the CDR3 is TGTGCCAGCAGCCGCAGGGACAGCTCCTACGAGCAGTACTTC.

Note on this clonotype: A read error is possible here, since a much larger clone lies one base away. The CDR3 sequence is CASSIGPNYDYTF. The CDR3, as DNA: TGTGCCAGTAGTATAGGGCCGAACTATGACTACACCTTC. This chain links TRBV19 with TRBJ1-2; D is unclear. Germline values: CDR1 LNHDA, CDR2 SQIVND (reference sequence). The CDR3 extends over 13 amino acids.

This clonotype was observed many times. V usage is TRBV18 and J usage is TRBJ2-3, with D possibly TRBD1 on 6 matching bases. CDR1 and CDR2 from the germline V gene are KGHSH and LQKENI. Deletions cut 5 bases from V and 4 bases from J, with 10 bases between. The CDR3 is made up of 13 amino acids. The CDR3 DNA follows: TGTGCCAGCTCAACAGGGAGTGCAGATACGCAGTATTTT. As protein: CASSTGSADTQYF. The whole variable domain, filled in from reference TRBV18 and TRBJ2-3, reads NAGVMQNPRHLVRRRGQEARLRCSPMKGHSHVYWYRQLPEEGLKFMVYLQKENIIDESGMPKERFSAEFPKEGPSILRIQQVVRGDSAAYFCASSTGSADTQYFGPGTRLTVL.

This clonotype was observed at least ten times. The chain links TRBV9 to TRBJ1-2; 7 bases align to TRBD1. The junction had 19 bases not matched to a gene; V was cut back by 3 bases and J by 2 bases. The CDR3 consists of 19 residues. Looked up from germline, CDR1 is SGDLS and CDR2 is YYNGEE. The CDR3 reads CASSAHPTGKGGLNYGYTF. The CDR3 region has the DNA TGTGCCAGCAGCGCCCACCCAACAGGGAAAGGGGGCCTAAACTATGGCTACACCTTC.

This clonotype was detected many times. The gene calls are TRBV5-1 and TRBJ2-7; D may correspond to TRBD1 or TRBD2 (5 bases each). The CDR3 runs 14 residues. Germline CDR1 is SGHRS and CDR2 is YFSETQ. Trimming left V 5 bases short and J 0 bases short, with 12 bases between. The CDR3 DNA sequence: TGCGCCAGCAGTGGGACGGGCAGCTCCTACGAGCAGTACTTC. Translation: CASSGTGSSYEQYF.

This clonotype was detected many times. The CDR3 DNA reads as TGCGCCAGCAGCATGATAGCGGGAGGGACAGATACGCAGTATTTT. As protein: CASSMIAGGTDTQYF. J is TRBJ2-3 and V is TRBV5-1, with 11 nucleotides matching TRBD2. Trimming removed 4 bases from V and 3 bases from J; junction bases left unmatched: 4. Per the germline V gene, CDR1 is SGHRS and CDR2 is YFSETQ. The CDR3 totals 15 residues.

This clonotype was detected many times. The chain joins TRBV12-3 or TRBV12-4 to TRBJ2-7; D ambiguous. Trimming stripped 3 bases from V and 2 bases from J, with 17 bases between. The CDR3 is 16 amino acids. In DNA form, the CDR3 reads TGTGCCAGCAGTTTCAGCCCATGGGTAGTGCCCTACGAGCAGTACTTC. Encoded protein: CASSFSPWVVPYEQYF.

This clonotype was recorded at least ten times. The chain recombines TRBV5-1 with TRBJ2-1; D gene uncertain. V lost 0 bases to trimming and J lost 2 bases, with 9 bases between them. Germline V gene data show CDR1 as SGHRS and CDR2 as YFSETQ. The CDR3 loop spans 15 amino acids. DNA for the CDR3: TGCGCCAGCAGCTTGGCACTGACAACCTACAATGAGCAGTTCTTC. Protein: CASSLALTTYNEQFF.

This clonotype was counted ten times or more. The gene calls are TRBV12-3 or TRBV12-4 and TRBJ2-1, with TRBD1 as a possible D gene (7 bases). V was shortened by 5 bases and J by 1 base, with 18 bases between the two germline ends. This CDR3 comprises 17 residues. CDR3 sequence (DNA): TGTGCCAGCAGTCCCAGGGGGAGGATGGGATCCTACAATGAGCAGTTCTTC. Protein sequence: CASSPRGRMGSYNEQFF.

This clonotype was seen ten or more times. The J gene is TRBJ1-5, the V gene TRBV7-2; weak D call: TRBD1 (6 bases). The CDR3 covers 14 residues. V gave up 5 bases and J gave up 4 bases, with 12 bases separating them. Germline V gene lookup returns CDR1 SGHTA and CDR2 FQGNSA. As DNA, the CDR3 is TGTGCCAGCAGCAGTCAGGGGAGAAATCAGCCCCAGCATTTT. This translates into CASSSQGRNQPQHF.

This clonotype was picked up many times. The CDR3 coding sequence is TGTGCCAGCACGGAGGGAGCCCCCTTCACAGATACGCAGTATTTT. Translated, it gives CASTEGAPFTDTQYF. The chain couples TRBV7-9 to TRBJ2-3; maybe TRBD2 (6 bases). V was clipped by 7 bases and J by 2 bases, with 16 bases between them. The CDR3 extends over 15 amino acids. Germline loops: CDR1 SEHNR, CDR2 FQNEAQ (reference sequence).

The chain carries TRBV7-6 and TRBJ1-4; no clear D. Trimming cost V 2 bases and J 0 bases, with 4 bases left between them. The CDR3 is 14 residues long. Germline V gives CDR1 SGHVS, CDR2 FNYEAQ. CDR3 sequence: CASSLYATNEKLFF. In DNA form, the CDR3 reads TGTGCCAGCAGCTTATATGCAACTAATGAAAAACTGTTTTTT.

This clonotype was seen at least ten times. The chain is built from TRBV7-9 and TRBJ2-2, with 9 bases that match TRBD1. Germline-derived CDR1 and CDR2 are SEHNR and FQNEAQ (reference sequence). The CDR3 totals 15 residues. V lost 6 bases and J lost 5; bases outside the gene matches: 7. The CDR3 region has the DNA TGTGCCAGCAGGGGCCCGGGACAGGGTACCGGGGAGCTGTTTTTT. It yields the protein CASRGPGQGTGELFF.

The sample holds many counts of this clonotype. The CDR3 nucleotides read TGCAGTGCTAGAGATCCTAGGGGGACGGTAAATTCACCCCTCCACTTT. This encodes CSARDPRGTVNSPLHF. The gene calls are TRBV20-1 and TRBJ1-6; D possibly corresponds to TRBD1 (6 bases). The V gene lost 0 bases and the J gene lost 7 bases, with 16 bases spanning the gap. The CDR3 is 16 residues long. The germline V gene encodes CDR1 DFQATT and CDR2 SNEGSKA (reference sequence).

This clonotype was found many times. This rearrangement joins TRBV7-9 to TRBJ1-6; tentative D call: TRBD1 (6 bases). The V end lost 5 bases, the J end lost 6 bases, and 14 bases lay between the germline ends. Germline V gene sequence: CDR1 SEHNR, CDR2 FQNEAQ (reference sequence). This CDR3 has 15 amino acids. Written as DNA, the CDR3 is TGTGCCAGCAGCACCATAACAGGGCCTAATTCACCCCTCCACTTT. It codes for CASSTITGPNSPLHF.

The sample holds many counts of this clonotype. The chain recombines TRBV20-1 with TRBJ2-6; D is possibly TRBD2 (6 bases). The V and J ends lost 5 bases and 3 bases respectively, with 11 bases between them. Germline lookup yields CDR1 DFQATT and CDR2 SNEGSKA (reference sequence). This CDR3 comprises 14 residues. CDR3 region: CSAARGNGANVLTF. The CDR3 nucleotides are TGCAGTGCTGCCCGCGGGAATGGGGCCAACGTCCTGACTTTC.

This clonotype was observed at least ten times. The chain has TRBV7-3 and TRBJ1-6; D unclear. V lost 1 base and J 10 bases, leaving 8 bases between the germline ends. Germline CDR1 reads SGHTA; CDR2 reads FQGTGA. This CDR3 comprises 13 residues. CDR3 amino acids: CASSLNPGSPLHF. For the CDR3, the DNA is TGTGCCAGCAGCTTAAACCCTGGATCACCCCTCCACTTT.

Details on this clonotype: A much larger clone differs from this one at a single base, so this may be a read error. The conserved final phenylalanine or tryptophan is absent from the CDR3, which likely points to a read error. V gene TRBV11-2 combines with J gene TRBJ2-7; 9 bases align to TRBD1. Trimming cost V 3 bases and J 4 bases; bases outside gene matches: 13. The CDR3 contains 17 residues. CDR1 is SGHAT and CDR2 is FQNNGV in the germline V gene. The CDR3 is CASSFNRGQGLFYEQYS. The CDR3 nucleotides are TGTGCCAGCAGCTTTAACCGCGGACAGGGGCTTTTTTACGAGCAGTACTCC.

This clonotype was seen only a few times. This rearrangement joins TRBV7-8 to TRBJ2-1; D is unclear. The CDR3 loop spans 13 amino acids. V lost 1 base and J lost 10, with 11 bases in between. Germline V gene sequence: CDR1 SGHVS, CDR2 FQNEAQ. The CDR3 is CASSLGAPQEQFF. In DNA, the CDR3 is TGTGCCAGCAGCTTAGGCGCTCCGCAGGAGCAGTTCTTC.

Ten or more counts support this clonotype. The genes are TRBV12-3 or TRBV12-4 and TRBJ2-2; D tentatively fits TRBD1 or TRBD2 (5 bases each). With 5 bases removed from V and 5 bases from J, the gap between germline ends came to 15 bases. This CDR3 has 15 amino acids. CDR3 amino acids: CASSPRAEGTGELFF. CDR3 in DNA: TGTGCCAGCAGTCCACGGGCCGAGGGGACCGGGGAGCTGTTTTTT.

In this sample, this clonotype turned up many times. This rearrangement joins TRBV12-3 or TRBV12-4 to TRBJ2-7; D is perhaps TRBD1 (5 bases). V was pared by 6 bases and J by 5 bases, with 20 bases between. The CDR3 totals 15 residues. The CDR3 coding sequence is TGTGCCAGCAGCCTAGGGGTCGTTGAACCTCACGAGCAGTACTTC. This codes for CASSLGVVEPHEQYF.

The rearrangement uses TRBV5-4 and TRBJ2-2, with no clear D. The CDR3 runs 15 residues. From germline, CDR1 is SGHNT and CDR2 YYREEE (reference sequence). Trimming removed 2 bases from V and 8 bases from J, with 16 bases in between. The CDR3 region has the DNA TGTGCCAGCAGCTTCGGGCGGCCCAAGGCGGGGGAGCTGTTTTTT. Amino acids: CASSFGRPKAGELFF.